The sequence of this TCR beta chain was determined in a study of blood T cell repertoires in COVID-19. Study in general: Some COVID-19 samples were acute and others convalescent; all came from the United States, Italy and Spain. The cDNA or gDNA used as material had been derived from T cells, B-cell-depleted T cells, or PBMCs.

Source study methods: Nucleated cell counts were estimated from reference gene primer amplification. Profiled with immunoSEQ multiplex PCR; TCRdb holds only in-frame clones, not every one. D and trimming come from the DNA, and the V and J calls and clone size come from that table. The profile covers about 100,000 clones, with 84% appearing a single time and about 4% taken by the ten largest. The source material was peripheral blood. This clonotype was obtained from a human donor in a cohort sampled during active COVID-19.

This CDR3 is CASSLLGGSTHNEQFF. The CDR3 DNA sequence: TGTGCCAGCAGCCTCTTGGGGGGATCGACCCACAATGAGCAGTTCTTC. The chain joins TRBV7-6 to TRBJ2-1, with D tentatively TRBD2 (6 bases). The V and J ends lost 5 bases and 5 bases respectively, with 19 bases between them. The CDR3 totals 16 residues. From germline, CDR1 is SGHVS and CDR2 FNYEAQ.